Sequencing of this T cell receptor beta chain was carried out in a study of OX40 agonist ivuxolimab in advanced cancers. Whole-study context: Ivuxolimab was administered intravenously to patients at 0.01 to 10 mg/kg every 2 weeks. Overall study findings and caveats: Patients who responded partially at 0.1-3.0 mg/kg showed clonal expansion ranking among the lowest.

The data were produced by immunoSEQ multiplex PCR, yet TCRdb's version contains in-frame clones alone and is incomplete. The sample holds 72,000 or so clones, roughly 84% seen once. The germline gives CDR1 ENHRY, CDR2 SYGVKD. The CDR3 totals 14 residues. Deletions cut 4 bases from V and 1 base from J, with 10 bases between. This clone was recorded only once. Antigen: not known. The sample was CD4+ or CD8+ T cells sorted from blood, taken in a trial of the OX40 agonist ivuxolimab. This chain joins TRBV10-3 and TRBJ1-1; maybe TRBD1 (6 bases). The receptor comes from an adult with an advanced solid tumor such as melanoma, head and neck, liver or kidney cancer. The CDR3, as DNA: TGTGCCATCAGTGGAGAAGGGGGGAACACTGAAGCTTTCTTT. Translating gives CAISGEGGNTEAFF.